This entry lists 17 T cell receptor beta chains sequenced from one sample in a study of blood T cell repertoires in COVID-19. Assay used: immunoSEQ multiplex PCR; TCRdb lists only in-frame clones, some missing. The repertoire holds some 150,000 clones, with approximately 80% as singletons. The sequenced sample consisted of peripheral blood. Receptors were obtained from a woman between 65 and 79 years old with COVID-19, enrolled during active disease.

The chain combines TRBV6-5 with TRBJ2-7, with TRBD1 as a possible D gene (6 bases). Germline V CDR1 and CDR2: MNHEY, SVGAGI. V dropped 1 base and J dropped 5 bases, with 12 bases sitting between them. This CDR3 has 14 amino acids. The CDR3 loop is CASSYWQGRNEQYF. DNA for the CDR3: TGTGCCAGCAGTTACTGGCAGGGGCGCAACGAGCAGTACTTC.

The chain links TRBV27 to TRBJ2-5; tentative D call: TRBD2 (7 bases). CDR3 length: 15 residues. CDR1 is MNHEY, CDR2 SMNVEV, per germline (reference sequence). The germline V and J ends were trimmed by 1 base and 5 bases, with 14 bases remaining between them. CDR3 residues: CASSLYRGAGETQYF. For the CDR3, the DNA is TGTGCCAGCAGTTTATATCGGGGGGCTGGGGAGACCCAGTACTTC.

The CDR3 spells CASSSGGQYNSPLHF. In nucleotides, the CDR3 is TGCGCCAGCAGCTCCGGGGGGCAGTATAATTCACCCCTCCACTTT. The V call is TRBV10-2, the J call TRBJ1-6; D may be TRBD1 (6 bases). The CDR3 extends over 15 amino acids. The V gene lost 6 bases and the J gene lost 4 bases, with 13 bases spanning the gap. Germline V gene lookup returns CDR1 WSHSY and CDR2 SAAADI.

This clone was seen only once. V is TRBV7-8 and J is TRBJ1-3; 8 bases line up with TRBD1. V shed 1 base, J shed 5 bases, and the junction held 4 bases outside the gene matches. The CDR3 contains 15 residues. Germline CDR1 and CDR2: SGHVS and FQNEAQ. The CDR3 protein is CASSLGAGGRNTIYF. The CDR3 DNA is TGTGCCAGCAGCTTAGGTGCAGGGGGCAGAAACACCATATATTTT. The variable domain in full, with the rest retrieved from reference TRBV7-8 and TRBJ1-3, is GAGVSQSPRYKVAKRGQDVALRCDPISGHVSLFWYQQALGQGPEFLTYFQNEAQLDKSGLPSDRFFAERPEGSVSTLKIQRTQQEDSAVYLCASSLGAGGRNTIYFGEGSWLTVV.

The rearrangement joins TRBV6-1 to TRBJ1-3, with no clear D. The CDR3 runs 17 residues. V was clipped by 2 bases and J by 0 bases, with 14 bases between them. CDR1 and CDR2 from the germline V gene are MNHNS and SASEGT. The CDR3, as DNA: TGTGCCAGCAGTGAAAAAATCTCGCAGGTCTCTGGAAACACCATATATTTT. It specifies CASSEKISQVSGNTIYF.

This chain links TRBV9 with TRBJ2-1; D might be TRBD2 (5 bases). CDR1 and CDR2 (germline): SGDLS, YYNGEE. With 6 bases removed from V and 5 bases from J, the gap between germline ends came to 15 bases. CDR3 length equals 14 residues. This CDR3 is CASTSGLGDNEQFF. The CDR3 DNA reads as TGTGCCAGCACTTCCGGACTCGGGGACAATGAGCAGTTCTTC. The whole variable domain, remainder taken from reference TRBV9 and TRBJ2-1, is DSGVTQTPKHLITATGQRVTLRCSPRSGDLSVYWYQQSLDQGLQFLIQYYNGEERAKGNILERFSAQQFPDLHSELNLSSLELGDSALYFCASTSGLGDNEQFFGPGTRLTVL.

This clone was picked up one time. The chain combines TRBV7-2 with TRBJ2-1; 9 positions match TRBD1. Germline CDR1 is SGHTA and CDR2 is FQGNSA. The length of the CDR3 is 15 residues. The V gene end was trimmed by 4 bases and the J gene end by 6 bases; junction bases not matched to a gene: 7. The CDR3 coding sequence is TGTGCCAGCAGCTACCGGGACAGGGTGATCAATGAGCAGTTCTTC. Protein: CASSYRDRVINEQFF.

This clone was counted a few times. V gene TRBV7-2 combines with J gene TRBJ1-4, with 8 bases identical to TRBD1. J lost 10 bases, V lost 5 bases, and 3 bases had no gene match. The CDR3 runs 12 residues. CDR1 SGHTA and CDR2 FQGNSA come from the germline V gene. The CDR3 coding sequence is TGTGCCAGCAGCCCGGACAGGGTAAAACTGTTTTTT. Its protein product is CASSPDRVKLFF.

The DNA of the CDR3 is TGTGCCAGCAACCCCTGGGCAGGGGGCGCCGAGACCCAGTACTTC. Translating gives CASNPWAGGAETQYF. The chain has TRBV28 and TRBJ2-5; 8 bases line up with TRBD1. The germline CDR1 and CDR2 sequences are MDHEN and SYDVKM. V was clipped by 7 bases and J by 5 bases; unmatched bases: 12. The CDR3 extends over 15 amino acids.

This rearrangement joins TRBV28 to TRBJ1-1, with 11 positions matching TRBD1. The germline V gene encodes CDR1 MDHEN and CDR2 SYDVKM. There are 15 residues in the CDR3. Trimming removed 8 bases from V and 4 bases from J; junction bases left unmatched: 9. CDR3 nucleotides: TGTGCCAGCCGGGGGACAGGGGGTTTCGGCACTGAAGCTTTCTTT. Protein: CASRGTGGFGTEAFF.

J is TRBJ1-1 and V is TRBV6-1; 7 nucleotides match TRBD1. The CDR3 is made up of 15 amino acids. V lost 1 base to trimming and J lost 4 bases; unmatched junction nucleotides: 6. Germline loops: CDR1 MNHNS, CDR2 SASEGT. In DNA form, the CDR3 reads TGTGCCAGCAGTGAAGATAGGGGGCCCGGCACTGAAGCTTTCTTT. Its translation is CASSEDRGPGTEAFF.

The chain recombines TRBV18 with TRBJ1-5; the match to TRBD1 covers 7 bases. CDR1 KGHSH and CDR2 LQKENI come from the germline V gene. This CDR3 is built from 14 residues. Trimming removed 4 bases from V and 3 bases from J; junction bases left unmatched: 3. Here the CDR3 reads CASSHDRVNQPQHF. CDR3 sequence (DNA): TGTGCCAGCTCACACGACAGGGTCAATCAGCCCCAGCATTTT.

The J gene is TRBJ2-1, the V gene TRBV28; D is unclear. Germline V gene lookup returns CDR1 MDHEN and CDR2 SYDVKM. The V gene lost 2 bases and the J gene lost 1 base, with 6 bases spanning the gap. The CDR3 contains 14 residues. CDR3 protein: CASSLPLSYNEQFF. The CDR3 DNA sequence: TGTGCCAGCAGTTTACCCCTTTCCTACAATGAGCAGTTCTTC.

The chain is built from TRBV12-5 and TRBJ1-2, with D unclear. The CDR3 has 12 amino acids. Trimming removed 3 bases at V and 9 bases at J, with 11 bases between. Germline CDR1 reads LGHNT; CDR2 reads FRNRAP. This CDR3 is CASGFVRESYTF. Written as DNA, the CDR3 is TGTGCTAGTGGTTTTGTTAGGGAGAGCTACACCTTC.

This chain links TRBV29-1 with TRBJ1-2; D might be TRBD1 (6 bases). Germline CDR1 is SQVTM and CDR2 is ANQGSEA. The CDR3 spans 12 residues. Between the trimmed V and J ends, which lost 3 bases and 4 bases, there was a span of 9 bases. The CDR3 region has the DNA TGCAGCGTTGAGGACAGACTCTATGGCTACACCTTC. Translating gives CSVEDRLYGYTF.

The V call is TRBV2, the J call TRBJ1-1; D is perhaps TRBD1 (5 bases). V lost 8 bases to trimming and J lost 1 base, with 8 bases between them. The CDR3 is made up of 12 amino acids. Germline CDR1 is SNHLY and CDR2 is FYNNEI. The CDR3: CASQTGNTEAFF. As DNA, the CDR3 is TGTGCCAGCCAAACAGGGAACACTGAAGCTTTCTTT.

This clone was observed many times. The chain couples TRBV27 to TRBJ1-1, with 8 bases matching TRBD1. After removal of 4 bases from V and 5 bases from J, the junction contained 6 bases not matched to a gene. The CDR3 loop spans 14 amino acids. The germline CDR1 and CDR2 sequences are MNHEY and SMNVEV (reference sequence). CDR3 region: CASSSAGGRTEAFF. The CDR3 DNA is TGTGCCAGCAGTTCAGCAGGGGGCAGGACTGAAGCTTTCTTT.